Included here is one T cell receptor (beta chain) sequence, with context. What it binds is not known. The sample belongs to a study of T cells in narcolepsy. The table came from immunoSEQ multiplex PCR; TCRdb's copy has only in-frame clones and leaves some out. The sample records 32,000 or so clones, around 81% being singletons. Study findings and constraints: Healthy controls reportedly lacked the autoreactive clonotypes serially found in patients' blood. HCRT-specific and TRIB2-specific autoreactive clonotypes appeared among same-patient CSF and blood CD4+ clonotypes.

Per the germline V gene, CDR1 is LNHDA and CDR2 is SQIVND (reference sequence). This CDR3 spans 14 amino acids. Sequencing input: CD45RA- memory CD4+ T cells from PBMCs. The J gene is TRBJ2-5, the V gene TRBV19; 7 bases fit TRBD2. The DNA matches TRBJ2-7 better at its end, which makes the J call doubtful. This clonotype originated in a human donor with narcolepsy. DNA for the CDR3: TGTGCCAGTAGTCCCGGGACTATGGTGTACGAGCAGTACTTC. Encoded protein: CASSPGTMVYEQYF.